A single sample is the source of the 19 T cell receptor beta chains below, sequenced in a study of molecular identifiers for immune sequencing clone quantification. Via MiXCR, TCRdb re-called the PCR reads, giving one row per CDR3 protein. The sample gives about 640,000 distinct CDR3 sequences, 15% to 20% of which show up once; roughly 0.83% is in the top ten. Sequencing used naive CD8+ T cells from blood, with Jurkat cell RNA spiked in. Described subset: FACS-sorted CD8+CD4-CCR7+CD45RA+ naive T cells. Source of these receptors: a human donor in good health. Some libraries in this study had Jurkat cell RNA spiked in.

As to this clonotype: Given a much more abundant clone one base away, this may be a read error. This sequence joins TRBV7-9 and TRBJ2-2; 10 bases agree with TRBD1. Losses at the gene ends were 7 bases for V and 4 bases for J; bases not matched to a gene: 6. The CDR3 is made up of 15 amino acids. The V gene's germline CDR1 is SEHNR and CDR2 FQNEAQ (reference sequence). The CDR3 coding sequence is TGTGCCAGCAACCCCCGGGACAGGGGCACCGGGGAGCTGTTTTTT. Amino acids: CASNPRDRGTGELFF.

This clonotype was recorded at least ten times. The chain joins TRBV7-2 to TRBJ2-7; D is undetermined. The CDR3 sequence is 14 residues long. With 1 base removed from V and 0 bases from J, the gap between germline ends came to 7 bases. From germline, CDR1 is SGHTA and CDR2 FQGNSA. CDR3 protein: CASSLDSSSYEQYF. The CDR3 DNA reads TGTGCCAGCAGCTTAGACAGTAGCTCCTACGAGCAGTACTTC.

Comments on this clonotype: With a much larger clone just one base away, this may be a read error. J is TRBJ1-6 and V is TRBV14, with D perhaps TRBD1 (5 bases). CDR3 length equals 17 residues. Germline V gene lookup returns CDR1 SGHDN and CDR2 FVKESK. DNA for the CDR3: TGTGCCAGCAGCCAAGGCCCAGGGAGCTCCTATAATCCACCCCTCCACTTT. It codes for CASSQGPGSSYNPPLHF.

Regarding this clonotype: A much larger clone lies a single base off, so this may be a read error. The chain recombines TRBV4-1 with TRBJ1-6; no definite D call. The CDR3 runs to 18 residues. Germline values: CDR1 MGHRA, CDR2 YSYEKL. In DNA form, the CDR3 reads TGCGCCGGCAGCCAAGATCTCCCGAAGGACGGTCCCAATTCACCCCTCCACTTT. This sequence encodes CAGSQDLPKDGPNSPLHF.

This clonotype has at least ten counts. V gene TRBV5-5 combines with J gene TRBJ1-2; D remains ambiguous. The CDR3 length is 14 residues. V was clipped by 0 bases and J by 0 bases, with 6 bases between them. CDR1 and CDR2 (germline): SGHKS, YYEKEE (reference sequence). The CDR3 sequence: CASSLETANYGYTF. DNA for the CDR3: TGTGCCAGCAGCTTGGAAACAGCTAACTATGGCTACACCTTC. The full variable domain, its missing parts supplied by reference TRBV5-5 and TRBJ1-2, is DAGVTQSPTHLIKTRGQQVTLRCSPISGHKSVSWYQQVLGQGPQFIFQYYEKEERGRGNFPDRFSARQFPNYSSELNVNALLLGDSALYLCASSLETANYGYTFGSGTRLTVV.

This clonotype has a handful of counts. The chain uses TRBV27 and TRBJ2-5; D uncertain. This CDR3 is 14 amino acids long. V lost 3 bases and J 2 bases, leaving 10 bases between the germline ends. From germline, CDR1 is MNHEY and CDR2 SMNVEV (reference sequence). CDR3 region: CASSFTGIQETQYF. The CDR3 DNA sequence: TGTGCCAGCAGTTTCACGGGCATTCAAGAGACCCAGTACTTC.

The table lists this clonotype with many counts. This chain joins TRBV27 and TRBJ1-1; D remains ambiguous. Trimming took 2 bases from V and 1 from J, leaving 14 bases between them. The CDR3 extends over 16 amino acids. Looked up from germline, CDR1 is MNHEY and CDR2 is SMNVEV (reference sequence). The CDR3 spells CASSLLGPEGNTEAFF. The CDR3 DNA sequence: TGTGCCAGCAGTTTACTCGGACCGGAGGGGAACACTGAAGCTTTCTTT.

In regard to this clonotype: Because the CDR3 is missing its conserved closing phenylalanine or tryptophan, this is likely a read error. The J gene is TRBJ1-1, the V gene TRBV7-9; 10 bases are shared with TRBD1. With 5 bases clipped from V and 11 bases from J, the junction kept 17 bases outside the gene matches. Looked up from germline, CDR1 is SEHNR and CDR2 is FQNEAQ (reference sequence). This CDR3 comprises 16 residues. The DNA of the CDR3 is TGTGCCAGCAGCCTCCAGAGGGGACAGGGGACCCTTGTGGCTTTCCTT. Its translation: CASSLQRGQGTLVAFL.

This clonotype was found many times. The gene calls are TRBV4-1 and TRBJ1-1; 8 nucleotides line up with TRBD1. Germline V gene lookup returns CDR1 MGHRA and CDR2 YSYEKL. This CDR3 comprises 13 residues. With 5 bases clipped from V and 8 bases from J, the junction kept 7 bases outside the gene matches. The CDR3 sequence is CASSYRQGTEAFF. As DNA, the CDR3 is TGCGCCAGCAGCTATCGACAGGGGACCGAAGCTTTCTTT.

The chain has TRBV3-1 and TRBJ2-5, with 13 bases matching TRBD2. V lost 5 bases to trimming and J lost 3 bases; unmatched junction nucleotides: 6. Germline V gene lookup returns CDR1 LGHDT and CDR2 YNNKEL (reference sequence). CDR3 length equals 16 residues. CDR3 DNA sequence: TGTGCCAGCAGCTCACCGGGACTAGCGGGAAAAGAGACCCAGTACTTC. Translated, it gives CASSSPGLAGKETQYF.

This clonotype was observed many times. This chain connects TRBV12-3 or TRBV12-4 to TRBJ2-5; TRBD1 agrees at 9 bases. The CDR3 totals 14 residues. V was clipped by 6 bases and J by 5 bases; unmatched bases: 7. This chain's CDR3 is CASSSAGTGETQYF. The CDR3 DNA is TGTGCCAGCAGCTCTGCGGGGACAGGGGAGACCCAGTACTTC.

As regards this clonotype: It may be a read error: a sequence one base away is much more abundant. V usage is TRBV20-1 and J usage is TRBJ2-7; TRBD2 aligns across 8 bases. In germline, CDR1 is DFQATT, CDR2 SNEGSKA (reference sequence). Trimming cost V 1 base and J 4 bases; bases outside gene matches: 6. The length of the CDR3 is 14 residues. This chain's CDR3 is CSARGTGGPYEQYF. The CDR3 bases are TGCAGTGCTAGAGGGACGGGAGGGCCTTACGAGCAGTACTTC.

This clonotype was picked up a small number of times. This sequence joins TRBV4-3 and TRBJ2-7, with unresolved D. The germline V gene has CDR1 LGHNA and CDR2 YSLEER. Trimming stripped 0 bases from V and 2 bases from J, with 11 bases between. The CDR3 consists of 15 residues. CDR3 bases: TGCGCCAGCAGCCAAGATCTTTCACTTCCCTACGAGCAGTACTTC. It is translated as CASSQDLSLPYEQYF.

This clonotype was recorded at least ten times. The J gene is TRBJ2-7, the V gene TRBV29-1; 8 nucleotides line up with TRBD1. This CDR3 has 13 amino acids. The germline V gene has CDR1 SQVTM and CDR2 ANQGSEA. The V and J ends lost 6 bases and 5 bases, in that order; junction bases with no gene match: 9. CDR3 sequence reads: CSVADRGRDEQYF. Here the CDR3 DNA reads TGCAGCGTAGCCGACAGGGGACGCGACGAGCAGTACTTC.

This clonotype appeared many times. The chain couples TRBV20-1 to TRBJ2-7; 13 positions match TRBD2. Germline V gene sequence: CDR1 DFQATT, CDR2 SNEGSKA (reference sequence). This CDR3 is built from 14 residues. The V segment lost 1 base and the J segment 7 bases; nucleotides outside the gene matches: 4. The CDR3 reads CSARGLTSGREQYF. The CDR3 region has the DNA TGCAGTGCTAGAGGCCTGACTAGCGGGAGGGAGCAGTACTTC.

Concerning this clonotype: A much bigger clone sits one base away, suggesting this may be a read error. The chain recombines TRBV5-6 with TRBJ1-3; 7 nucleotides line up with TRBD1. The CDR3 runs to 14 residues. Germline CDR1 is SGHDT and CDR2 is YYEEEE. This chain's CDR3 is CASSPDRAGNAIYF. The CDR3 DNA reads TGTGCCAGCAGCCCCGACAGGGCTGGAAACGCCATATATTTT. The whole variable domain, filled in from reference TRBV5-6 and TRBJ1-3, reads DAGVTQSPTHLIKTRGQQVTLRCSPKSGHDTVSWYQQALGQGPQFIFQYYEEEERQRGNFPDRFSGHQFPNYSSELNVNALLLGDSALYLCASSPDRAGNAIYFGEGSWLTVV.

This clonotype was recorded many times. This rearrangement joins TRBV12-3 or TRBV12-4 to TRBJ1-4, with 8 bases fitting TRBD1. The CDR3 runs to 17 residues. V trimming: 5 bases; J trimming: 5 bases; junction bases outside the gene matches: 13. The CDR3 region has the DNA TGTGCCAGCAGTCCGTCGACAGGGGAGGTTTTAAATGAAAAACTGTTTTTT. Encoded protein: CASSPSTGEVLNEKLFF.

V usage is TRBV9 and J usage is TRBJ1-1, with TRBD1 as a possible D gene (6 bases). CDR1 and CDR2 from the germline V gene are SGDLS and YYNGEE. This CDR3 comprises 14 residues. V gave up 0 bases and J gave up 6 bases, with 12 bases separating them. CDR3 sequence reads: CASSVVQGMSEAFF. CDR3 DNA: TGTGCCAGCAGCGTAGTACAGGGTATGTCTGAAGCTTTCTTT.

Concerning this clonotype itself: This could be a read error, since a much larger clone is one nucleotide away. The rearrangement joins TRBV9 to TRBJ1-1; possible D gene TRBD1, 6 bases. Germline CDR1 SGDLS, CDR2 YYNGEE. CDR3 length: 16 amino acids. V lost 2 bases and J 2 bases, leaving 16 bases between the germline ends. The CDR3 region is CASSVRQEPINTEAFF. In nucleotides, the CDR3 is TGTGCCAGCAGCGTTCGACAGGAACCAATAAACACTGAAGCTTTCTTT. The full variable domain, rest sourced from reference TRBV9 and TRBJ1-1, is DSGVTQTPKHLITATGQRVTLRCSPRSGDLSVYWYQQSLDQGLQFLIQYYNGEERAKGNILERFSAQQFPDLHSELNLSSLELGDSALYFCASSVRQEPINTEAFFGQGTRLTVV.